A single T cell receptor (beta chain) is shown here with its context. Germline-derived CDR1 and CDR2 are MNHNS and SASEGT. Trimming took off 2 bases at V and 10 bases at J, with 21 bases between the two ends. The CDR3 has 16 amino acids. These data come from a study of T cell responses to AZD1222 COVID-19 vaccine. Here immunoSEQ multiplex PCR was the method, and the copy in TCRdb shows in-frame clones only, minus some. The sample lists about 130,000 clones, 80% to 95% occurring once. The V and J genes are TRBV6-1 and TRBJ2-1; D is possibly TRBD2 (5 bases). The clonotype was recovered from an adult in good health. The sample was peripheral blood, taken on day 0 of AZD1222 vaccination. The CDR3, as DNA: TGTGCCAGCAGTGAACGACTACACGACGGGTTTACGGAGCAGTTCTTC. Translated, it gives CASSERLHDGFTEQFF.